Listed below are T cell receptor beta chains from one sample, sequenced in a study of lymphopenia after photon versus proton radiotherapy. Libraries were prepared by immunoSEQ multiplex PCR; TCRdb keeps only in-frame clonotypes and omits some of them. The repertoire includes 150,000 to 200,000 clones, approximately 91% of them detected once, and around 4.7% sits in the top ten. The input for sequencing was peripheral blood, taken from a patient treated with photon-based radiotherapy. Receptors were obtained from a man aged 50-60 years with gastric cancer. CDR3s include the opening cysteine and the closing phenylalanine or tryptophan. The D gene is left open where the match is weak. Not every row has a clone size; where given, it reads once, few, many or a size class.

D gene	clone size	V gene	J gene	CDR3 protein	CDR3 DNA
TRBD1	.	TRBV7-8	TRBJ1-5	CASSLEQGYQPQHF	TGTGCCAGCAGCTTAGAACAGGGGTATCAGCCCCAGCATTTT
.	.	TRBV6-4	TRBJ2-7	CASRAYEQYF	TGTGCCAGCAGGGCCTACGAGCAGTACTTC
.	.	TRBV6-5	TRBJ2-2	CASSYSGRGELFF	TGTGCCAGCAGTTACTCGGGGCGGGGGGAGCTGTTTTTT
.	.	TRBV9	TRBJ2-4	CASSVVSNNGIQYF	TGTGCCAGCAGCGTAGTTTCCAATAACGGCATTCAGTACTTC
TRBD2	once	TRBV11-2	TRBJ2-1	CASSLVVAGAGEQFF	TGTGCCAGCAGCTTAGTGGTAGCGGGGGCGGGTGAGCAGTTCTTC
TRBD2	.	TRBV7-4	TRBJ2-1	CASSWGLAGGSYNEQFF	TGTGCCAGCAGCTGGGGACTAGCGGGAGGCTCCTACAATGAGCAGTTCTTC
.	once	TRBV7-2	TRBJ2-4	CASSGGLAKNIQYF	TGTGCCAGCAGCGGAGGACTAGCCAAAAACATTCAGTACTTC
.	.	TRBV11-2	TRBJ2-6	CASSPHGSSGANVLTF	TGTGCCAGCAGCCCCCACGGCAGCTCTGGGGCCAACGTCCTGACTTTC
.	once	TRBV6-1	TRBJ1-1	CASSEAVNTEAFF	TGTGCCAGCAGTGAAGCGGTAAACACTGAAGCTTTCTTT
.	.	TRBV11-3	TRBJ2-7	CASSSKGSYEQYF	TGTGCCAGCAGCTCGAAGGGGTCCTACGAGCAGTACTTC
.	.	TRBV14	TRBJ2-7	CASSQGHSFSYEQYF	TGTGCCAGCAGTCAAGGACACTCTTTCTCCTACGAGCAGTACTTC
TRBD1	.	TRBV18	TRBJ1-5	CASSPGTGIQPQHF	TGTGCCAGCTCACCGGGGACAGGGATTCAGCCCCAGCATTTT
.	.	TRBV14	TRBJ2-1	CASSQPPSGTFNNEQFF	TGTGCCAGCAGCCAACCCCCCAGCGGCACATTCAACAATGAGCAGTTCTTC
.	.	TRBV19	TRBJ1-5	CASTRGQNSNQPQHF	TGTGCCAGTACGAGGGGACAAAATAGCAATCAGCCCCAGCATTTT
.	.	TRBV2	TRBJ2-3	CASARVVFTNTQYF	TGTGCCAGCGCCAGGGTCGTCTTTACTAATACGCAGTATTTT
.	.	TRBV19	TRBJ2-3	CASSTLGQPSTDTQYF	TGTGCCAGTTCGACCCTAGGACAGCCATCCACAGATACGCAGTATTTT
TRBD2	.	TRBV5-1	TRBJ2-7	CASSLSGRASYEQYF	TGCGCCAGCAGCTTAAGCGGGAGGGCCTCCTACGAGCAGTACTTC
TRBD1	.	TRBV14	TRBJ2-7	CASRRTGVWEQYF	TGTGCCAGCAGACGGACAGGGGTTTGGGAGCAGTACTTC
TRBD1	once	TRBV14	TRBJ2-5	CASSQEQGGETQYF	TGTGCCAGCAGCCAAGAACAGGGGGGAGAGACCCAGTACTTC
TRBD2	.	TRBV14	TRBJ2-7	CASSLGTSGSYEQYF	TGTGCCAGCAGCCTCGGGACTAGCGGGAGCTACGAGCAGTACTTC
.	.	TRBV10-3	TRBJ2-7	CAISGQAWEQYF	TGTGCCATCAGTGGACAGGCTTGGGAGCAGTACTTC
.	.	TRBV30	TRBJ1-5	CAWSDRFSNQPQHF	TGTGCCTGGAGTGACCGCTTTAGCAATCAGCCCCAGCATTTT
.	.	TRBV5-1	TRBJ2-2	CASSPLASTGELFF	TGCGCCAGCAGCCCTCTAGCGAGCACCGGGGAGCTGTTTTTT
TRBD2	.	TRBV4-2	TRBJ2-3	CASSQDLRAGGATDTQYF	TGTGCCAGCAGCCAAGATCTGAGAGCGGGAGGGGCCACAGATACGCAGTATTTT
TRBD2	.	TRBV27	TRBJ2-5	CASSFTSGRGETQYF	TGTGCCAGCAGTTTCACTAGCGGGAGAGGGGAGACCCAGTACTTC
.	.	TRBV5-4	TRBJ1-2	CASSWGTNGYTF	TGTGCCAGCAGCTGGGGGACCAATGGCTACACCTTC
TRBD2	.	TRBV30	TRBJ2-7	CAWMEGGNFNEQYF	TGTGCCTGGATGGAGGGAGGGAACTTTAACGAGCAGTACTTC
TRBD1	.	TRBV19	TRBJ2-7	CASGGQGATYEQYF	TGTGCCAGTGGAGGACAGGGGGCTACATACGAGCAGTACTTC
.	.	TRBV28	TRBJ2-7	CASSRYEDRAEQYF	TGTGCCAGCAGCCGATATGAAGACCGCGCCGAGCAGTACTTC
.	.	TRBV5-1	TRBJ2-2	CASSLIVAGELFF	TGCGCCAGCAGCTTGATAGTTGCCGGGGAGCTGTTTTTT
TRBD2	.	TRBV4-3	TRBJ2-7	CASSQVKLGGLAELSPYEQYF	TGCGCCAGCAGCCAAGTTAAGCTGGGGGGACTAGCGGAACTTTCTCCCTACGAGCAGTACTTC
TRBD2	.	TRBV5-4	TRBJ2-1	CASSLVTSGHNEQFF	TGTGCCAGCAGCTTGGTAACTAGCGGACACAATGAGCAGTTCTTC
TRBD1	.	TRBV7-9	TRBJ2-5	CASSLTRTGGQETQYF	TGTGCCAGCAGCTTAACAAGGACAGGGGGCCAGGAGACCCAGTACTTC
TRBD1	.	TRBV10-2	TRBJ1-1	CASTDRAAEAFF	TGCGCCAGCACTGACAGGGCGGCTGAAGCTTTCTTT
TRBD2	.	TRBV7-2	TRBJ2-1	CASSSIGTSGNNEQFF	TGTGCCAGCAGCTCAATCGGGACTAGCGGGAACAATGAGCAGTTCTTC
TRBD2	.	TRBV15	TRBJ2-1	CATSRDSAGGYNEQFF	TGTGCCACCAGCAGAGATTCAGCGGGAGGGTACAATGAGCAGTTCTTC
.	.	TRBV27	TRBJ1-4	CASSPLTATNEKLFF	TGTGCCAGCAGTCCTCTCACCGCAACTAATGAAAAACTGTTTTTT
.	.	TRBV21-1	TRBJ2-1	CASNEQFF	TGTGCCAGCAATGAGCAGTTCTTC